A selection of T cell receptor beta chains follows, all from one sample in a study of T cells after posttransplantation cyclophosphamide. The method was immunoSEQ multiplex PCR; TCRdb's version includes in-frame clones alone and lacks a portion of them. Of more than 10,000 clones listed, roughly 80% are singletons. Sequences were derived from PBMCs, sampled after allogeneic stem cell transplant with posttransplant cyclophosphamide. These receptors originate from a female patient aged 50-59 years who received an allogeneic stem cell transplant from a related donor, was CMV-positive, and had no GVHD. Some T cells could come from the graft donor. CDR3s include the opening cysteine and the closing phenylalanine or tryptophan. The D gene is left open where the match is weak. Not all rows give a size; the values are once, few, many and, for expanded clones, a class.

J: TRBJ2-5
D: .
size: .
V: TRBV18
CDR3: CASSPLPTTGGKETQYF
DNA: TGTGCCAGCTCACCACTTCCTACTACTGGCGGCAAAGAGACCCAGTACTTC

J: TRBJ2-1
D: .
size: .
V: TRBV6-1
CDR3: CASSFSSYNEQFF
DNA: TGTGCCAGCAGTTTTAGCTCCTACAATGAGCAGTTCTTC

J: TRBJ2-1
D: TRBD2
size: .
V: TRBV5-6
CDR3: CASSKRTSLRGQFF
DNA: TGTGCCAGCAGCAAACGGACTAGCCTTAGGGGGCAGTTCTTC

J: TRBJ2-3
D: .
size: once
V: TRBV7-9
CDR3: CASSLRGLNTDTQYF
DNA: TGTGCCAGCAGCTTAAGGGGACTTAACACAGATACGCAGTATTTT

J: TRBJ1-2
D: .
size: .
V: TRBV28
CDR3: CASSLAGSGYGYTF
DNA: TGTGCCAGCAGTTTAGCAGGGTCTGGCTATGGCTACACCTTC

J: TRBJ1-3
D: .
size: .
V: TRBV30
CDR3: CAWSLGAGNTIYF
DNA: TGTGCCTGGAGTTTAGGGGCTGGAAACACCATATATTTT

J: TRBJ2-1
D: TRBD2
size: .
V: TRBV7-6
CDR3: CASSLRLAGGSYNEQFF
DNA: TGTGCCAGCAGCCTGAGACTAGCGGGGGGCTCCTACAATGAGCAGTTCTTC

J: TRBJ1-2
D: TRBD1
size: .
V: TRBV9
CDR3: CASSVRQGANYGYTF
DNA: TGTGCCAGCAGCGTCCGACAGGGGGCCAACTATGGCTACACCTTC

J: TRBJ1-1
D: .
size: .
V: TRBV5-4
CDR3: CASSLTGNTEAFF
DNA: TGTGCCAGCAGCTTGACAGGGAACACTGAAGCTTTCTTT

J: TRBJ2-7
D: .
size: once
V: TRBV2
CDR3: CASSVPPDRFHGRGMNEQYF
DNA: TGTGCCAGCAGTGTACCCCCCGACAGGTTCCATGGGCGGGGGATGAACGAGCAGTACTTC

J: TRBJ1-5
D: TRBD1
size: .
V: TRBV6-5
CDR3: CASSTDRAGNQPQHF
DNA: TGTGCCAGCAGTACTGACAGGGCGGGGAATCAGCCCCAGCATTTT

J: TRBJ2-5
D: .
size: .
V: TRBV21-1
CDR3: CASSKEASGGAVETQYF
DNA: TGTGCCAGCAGCAAAGAGGCTAGCGGGGGGGCTGTTGAGACCCAGTACTTC

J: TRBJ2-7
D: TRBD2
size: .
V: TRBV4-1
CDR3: CASSQDVSGGPFRDEQYF
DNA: TGCGCCAGCAGCCAAGATGTTAGCGGGGGGCCCTTTCGCGACGAGCAGTACTTC

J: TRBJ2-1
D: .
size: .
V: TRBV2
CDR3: CASKDRGTYNEQFF
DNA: TGTGCCAGCAAAGACAGAGGAACATACAATGAGCAGTTCTTC

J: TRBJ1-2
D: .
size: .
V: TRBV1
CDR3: CTSTGEAPYGYTF
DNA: TGCACCAGCACCGGAGAGGCTCCGTATGGCTACACCTTC

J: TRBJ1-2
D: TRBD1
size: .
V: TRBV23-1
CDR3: CASSQTGQGLQANYGYTF
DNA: TGCGCCAGCAGTCAAACCGGACAGGGATTACAAGCTAACTATGGCTACACCTTC

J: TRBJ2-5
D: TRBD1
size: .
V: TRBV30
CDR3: CAWTGQGAETQYF
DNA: TGTGCCTGGACTGGACAGGGGGCCGAGACCCAGTACTTC

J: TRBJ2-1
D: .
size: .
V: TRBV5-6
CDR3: CASSLGGDNEQFF
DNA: TGTGCCAGCAGTCTCGGCGGGGACAATGAGCAGTTCTTC

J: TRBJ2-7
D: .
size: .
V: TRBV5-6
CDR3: CASSGEGVSYEQYF
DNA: TGTGCCAGCAGTGGAGAGGGGGTCTCCTACGAGCAGTACTTC

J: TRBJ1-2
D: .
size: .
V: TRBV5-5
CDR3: CASSTEYSYGYTF
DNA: TGTGCCAGCAGCACCGAGTACAGCTATGGCTACACCTTC

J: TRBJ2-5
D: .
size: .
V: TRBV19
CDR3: CASSKGEQELLETQYF
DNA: TGTGCCAGTAGTAAAGGGGAACAGGAGCTCCTAGAGACCCAGTACTTC

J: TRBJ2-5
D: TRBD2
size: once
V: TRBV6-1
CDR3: CASSGSSGTWETQYF
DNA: TGTGCCAGCAGTGGCTCTAGCGGGACATGGGAGACCCAGTACTTC

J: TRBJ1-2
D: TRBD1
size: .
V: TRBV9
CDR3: CASSSSTGTGGDGYTF
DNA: TGTGCCAGCAGCTCCTCAACCGGGACAGGGGGGGATGGCTACACCTTC

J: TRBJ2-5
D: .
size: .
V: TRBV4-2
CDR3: CASSPHRDLDQETQYF
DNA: TGTGCCAGCAGCCCCCATCGGGACTTGGACCAAGAGACCCAGTACTTC

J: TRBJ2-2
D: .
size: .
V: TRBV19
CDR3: CASSTQGTTGELFF
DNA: TGTGCCAGTAGTACGCAGGGGACCACCGGGGAGCTGTTTTTT

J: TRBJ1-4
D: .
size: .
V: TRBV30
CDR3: CAWSRLITEEKLFF
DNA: TGTGCCTGGAGTCGGCTCATTACGGAGGAAAAACTGTTTTTT

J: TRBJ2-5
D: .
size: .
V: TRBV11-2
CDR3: CASSLTLRWGRETQYF
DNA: TGTGCCAGCAGCTTAACCCTACGTTGGGGGCGGGAGACCCAGTACTTC

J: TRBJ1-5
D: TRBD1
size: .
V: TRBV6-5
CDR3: CASSNQGASKPQHF
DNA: TGTGCCAGCAGTAATCAGGGGGCATCGAAGCCCCAGCATTTT

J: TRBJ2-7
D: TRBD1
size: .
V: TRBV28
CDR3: CASSLRQGAYEQYF
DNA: TGTGCCAGCAGTCTCCGACAGGGGGCCTACGAGCAGTACTTC

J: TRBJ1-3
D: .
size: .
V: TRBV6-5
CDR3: CASSPTGYSGNTIYF
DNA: TGTGCCAGCAGTCCCACAGGCTACTCTGGAAACACCATATATTTT

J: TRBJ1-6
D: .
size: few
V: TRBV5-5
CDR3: CASSIRDSRSASPLHF
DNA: TGTGCCAGCAGCATCCGGGACTCCAGGAGCGCGTCACCCCTCCACTTT

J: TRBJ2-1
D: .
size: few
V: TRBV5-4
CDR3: CASIASGGSYNEQFF
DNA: TGTGCCAGCATCGCCTCCGGGGGCTCCTACAATGAGCAGTTCTTC

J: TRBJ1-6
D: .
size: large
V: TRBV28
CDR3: CASSPAQVVGPLHF
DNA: TGTGCCAGCAGTCCGGCCCAGGTCGTGGGTCCCCTCCACTTT

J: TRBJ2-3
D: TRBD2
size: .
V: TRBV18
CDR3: CASSPAGTSGRTDTQYF
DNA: TGTGCCAGCTCACCAGCCGGGACTAGCGGACGCACAGATACGCAGTATTTT

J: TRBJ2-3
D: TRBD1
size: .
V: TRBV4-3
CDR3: CASSHINPGQGADTQYF
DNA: TGCGCCAGCAGCCACATTAACCCGGGACAGGGAGCAGATACGCAGTATTTT

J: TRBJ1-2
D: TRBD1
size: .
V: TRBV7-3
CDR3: CASSSGTGPSGYTF
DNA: TGTGCCAGCAGTTCCGGGACAGGGCCTTCTGGCTACACCTTC

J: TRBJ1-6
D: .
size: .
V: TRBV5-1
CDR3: CASSLTDTGFVSSPLHF
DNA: TGCGCCAGCAGCTTGACCGACACAGGGTTCGTGAGTTCACCCCTCCACTTT

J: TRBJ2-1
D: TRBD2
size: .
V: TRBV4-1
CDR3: CASSSYRTSDYNEQFF
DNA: TGCGCCAGCAGCTCTTATCGGACTAGCGACTACAATGAGCAGTTCTTC

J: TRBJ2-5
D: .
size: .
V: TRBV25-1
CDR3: CASSEGPQGYETQYF
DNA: TGTGCCAGCAGTGAAGGACCCCAGGGGTACGAGACCCAGTACTTC

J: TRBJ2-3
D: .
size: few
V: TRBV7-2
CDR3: CASSFGGAADTQYF
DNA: TGTGCCAGCAGCTTTGGGGGGGCCGCAGATACGCAGTATTTT

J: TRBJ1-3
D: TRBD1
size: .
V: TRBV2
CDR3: CASSADRGRNTIYF
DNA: TGTGCCAGCAGCGCAGACAGGGGGAGGAACACCATATATTTT

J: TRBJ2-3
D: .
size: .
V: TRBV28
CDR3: CASSFRQVSTDTQYF
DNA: TGTGCCAGCAGTTTCCGGCAGGTTAGCACAGATACGCAGTATTTT

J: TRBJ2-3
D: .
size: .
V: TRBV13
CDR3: CASSPGPGTDTQYF
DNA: TGTGCCAGCAGCCCTGGGCCCGGCACAGATACGCAGTATTTT

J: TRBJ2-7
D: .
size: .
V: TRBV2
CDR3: CASKRELTHEQYF
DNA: TGTGCCAGCAAACGGGAACTTACCCACGAGCAGTACTTC

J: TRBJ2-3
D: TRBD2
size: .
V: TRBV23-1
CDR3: CASSFSGGTDTQYF
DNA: TGCGCCAGCAGTTTTAGCGGGGGTACAGATACGCAGTATTTT

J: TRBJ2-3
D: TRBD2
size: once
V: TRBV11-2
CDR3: CASSLDGAGGRTDTQYF
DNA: TGTGCCAGCAGCTTAGACGGGGCGGGGGGTAGGACAGATACGCAGTATTTT

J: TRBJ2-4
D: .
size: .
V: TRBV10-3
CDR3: CAISEGGYSGSKNIQYF
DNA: TGTGCCATCAGTGAGGGAGGGTACTCTGGTTCCAAAAACATTCAGTACTTC

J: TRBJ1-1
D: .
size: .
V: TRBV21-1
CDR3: CASSSWYDSTEAFF
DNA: TGTGCCAGCAGCTCCTGGTACGACAGCACTGAAGCTTTCTTT

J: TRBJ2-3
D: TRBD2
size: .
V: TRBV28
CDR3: CASSLSSGGAADTQYF
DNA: TGTGCCAGCAGTTTATCTAGCGGGGGGGCCGCAGATACGCAGTATTTT

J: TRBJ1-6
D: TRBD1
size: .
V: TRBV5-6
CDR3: CASSRDRGRGKSNSPLHF
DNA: TGTGCCAGCAGCCGGGACAGGGGGCGAGGAAAATCGAATTCACCCCTCCACTTT

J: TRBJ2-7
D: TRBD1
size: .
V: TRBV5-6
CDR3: CASTEDRGFLSEQYF
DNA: TGTGCCAGCACCGAGGACAGGGGGTTCCTCTCCGAGCAGTACTTC